This entry lists 16 T cell receptor beta chains sequenced from one sample in a study of CD8 T cells in ankylosing spondylitis. For these receptors, no antigen is known. Study outcomes and limitations: It appeared that ankylosing spondylitis blood was characterized by a TCR beta motif of fewer than ten highly homologous variants.

TCRdb called the 5' RACE reads again in MiXCR, with one record for every CDR3 protein. The sample yields approximately 400,000 distinct CDR3 sequences, about 24% seen once. The source material was blood, either unsorted or a sorted T cell fraction (not recorded which). The receptors shown here come from a male donor with ankylosing spondylitis.

This clonotype turned up a few times. This chain links TRBV12-3 or TRBV12-4 with TRBJ1-2, with a tentative D call TRBD1 (6 bases). This CDR3 has 14 amino acids. The V and J ends lost 1 base and 4 bases respectively, with 10 bases between them. The CDR3 sequence: CASSLGTDAYGYTF. The CDR3 region has the DNA TGTGCCAGCAGTTTAGGGACAGACGCCTATGGCTACACCTTC.

The rearrangement uses TRBV7-2 and TRBJ1-4; possibly TRBD1 for D (5 bases). The CDR3 runs to 17 residues. V was shortened by 4 bases and J by 7 bases, with 22 bases between the two germline ends. Germline CDR1 SGHTA, CDR2 FQGNSA. The CDR3 region has the DNA TGTGCCAGCAGCTCCCACGGTACGGGGGGTAATACTGAAAAACTGTTTTTT. As protein: CASSSHGTGGNTEKLFF.

This chain connects TRBV11-2 to TRBJ2-1, with D unresolved. V lost 8 bases and J lost 7, with 21 bases in between. This CDR3 is 15 amino acids long. Germline assignment: CDR1 SGHAT and CDR2 FQNNGV. CDR3 nucleotides: TGTGCCAGCGTCCTCCAGTTGGGCATGGGGAATGAGCAGTTCTTC. Translated, it gives CASVLQLGMGNEQFF. Filled out from reference TRBV11-2 and TRBJ2-1, the complete variable domain reads EAGVAQSPRYKIIEKRQSVAFWCNPISGHATLYWYQQILGQGPKLLIQFQNNGVVDDSQLPKDRFSAERLKGVDSTLKIQPAKLEDSAVYLCASVLQLGMGNEQFFGPGTRLTVL.

This clonotype was observed a handful of times. The genes are TRBV7-9 and TRBJ1-1; TRBD1 is a possible D gene (5 bases). This CDR3 spans 14 amino acids. Germline loops: CDR1 SEHNR, CDR2 FQNEAQ (reference sequence). V dropped 7 bases and J dropped 2 bases, with 14 bases sitting between them. CDR3 in amino acids: CASINQGGNTEAFF. The DNA for the CDR3 is TGTGCCAGCATCAATCAGGGAGGAAACACTGAAGCTTTCTTT.

This clonotype was recorded a few times. The V gene is TRBV19, the J gene TRBJ1-4, with D possibly TRBD1 on 6 matching bases. CDR3 length: 15 amino acids. V was clipped by 3 bases and J by 8 bases, with 16 bases between them. Per the germline V gene, CDR1 is LNHDA and CDR2 is SQIVND (reference sequence). The CDR3, as DNA: TGTGCCAGTAGTATCGGGTCAGGGGTAAAGGAAAAACTGTTTTTT. It specifies CASSIGSGVKEKLFF.

The chain couples TRBV12-3 or TRBV12-4 to TRBJ1-1, with 9 bases lining up with TRBD1. The CDR3 is 12 residues long. The V segment lost 9 bases and the J segment 5 bases; nucleotides outside the gene matches: 4. In DNA, the CDR3 is TGTGCCAGTGGGACAGGGAGGACTGAAGCTTTCTTT. Its translation: CASGTGRTEAFF.

This clonotype occurred a few times. The junction does not match germline at one end; this may be a read error. V is TRBV5-1 and J is TRBJ2-1, with TRBD1 matching over 7 bases. The CDR3 runs 14 residues. Germline lookup yields CDR1 SGHRS and CDR2 YFSETQ. DNA of the CDR3: TGCGCCAGCAGCACTCACAGCACCGGGACAGTACGAGTCTTC. Protein sequence: CASSTHSTGTVRVF.

The chain uses TRBV7-2 and TRBJ2-1; no clear D. Germline V gene data show CDR1 as SGHTA and CDR2 as FQGNSA. The CDR3 loop spans 15 amino acids. Trimming pared 6 bases from V and 0 bases from J, leaving 12 bases between. The CDR3 DNA follows: TGTGCCAGCAGGCTTGGCATAAGCTCCTACAATGAGCAGTTCTTC. It yields the protein CASRLGISSYNEQFF.

The chain links TRBV12-3 or TRBV12-4 to TRBJ2-4, with unresolved D. The CDR3 has 12 residues. V was cut by 5 bases and J by 6 bases, with 8 bases left in between. The CDR3 DNA is TGTGCCAGCAGTAACCAAGGAAACATTCAGTACTTC. Translated: CASSNQGNIQYF.

This clonotype was seen only a few times. The V gene is TRBV3-1, the J gene TRBJ2-1; weak D call: TRBD2 (5 bases). Germline-derived CDR1 and CDR2 are LGHDT and YNNKEL (reference sequence). This CDR3 is 14 amino acids long. The germline V and J ends were trimmed by 4 bases and 6 bases, with 13 bases remaining between them. The CDR3 coding sequence is TGTGCCAGCAGCCCTCGGACTTGGTCCAATGAGCAGTTCTTC. Encoded protein: CASSPRTWSNEQFF.

This chain joins TRBV20-1 and TRBJ2-2; weak D call: TRBD1 (6 bases). Germline V lookup: CDR1 DFQATT, CDR2 SNEGSKA (reference sequence). V gave up 2 bases and J gave up 0 bases, with 10 bases separating them. The CDR3 is 15 residues long. The CDR3 region is CSARPGTTNTGELFF. The CDR3 coding sequence is TGCAGTGCTAGACCCGGGACAACGAACACCGGGGAGCTGTTTTTT.

This clonotype has just a few counts. The chain is built from TRBV11-2 and TRBJ2-2; D uncertain. V lost 11 bases, J lost 1 base, and 11 bases lay in between. CDR3 length equals 13 residues. From germline, CDR1 is SGHAT and CDR2 FQNNGV. DNA for the CDR3: TGTGCCGGATCGACGGGGAACACCGGGGAGCTGTTTTTT. The encoded protein is CAGSTGNTGELFF.

This CDR3 is CASSGGMSTGELFF. CDR3 nucleotide sequence: TGTGCCAGCAGCGGGGGGATGAGCACCGGGGAGCTGTTTTTT. This chain joins TRBV5-6 and TRBJ2-2, with a possible D match to TRBD2 (6 bases). Trimming shortened V by 4 bases and J by 4 bases, and 11 bases separated the two germline ends. The CDR3 runs to 14 residues. CDR1 is SGHDT and CDR2 is YYEEEE in the germline V gene.

The chain links TRBV20-1 to TRBJ2-5; 8 bases match TRBD1. The CDR3 extends over 17 amino acids. Germline loops: CDR1 DFQATT, CDR2 SNEGSKA (reference sequence). J was trimmed by 4 bases and V by 0 bases; bases with no gene match: 13. The CDR3, as DNA: TGCAGTGCTAGAGATCAGTTCGGGACAGGTCAGGTAGAGACCCAGTACTTC. Its translation: CSARDQFGTGQVETQYF.

This clonotype has just a few counts. The gene calls are TRBV7-8 and TRBJ2-7, with 7 bases aligning to TRBD2. The CDR3 has 14 residues. Trimming at V came to 2 bases and at J to 3 bases, leaving 4 bases not matched to a gene. Germline CDR1 is SGHVS and CDR2 is FQNEAQ. The CDR3 spells CASSLRGGSYEQYF. The CDR3 coding sequence is TGTGCCAGCAGCTTACGCGGCGGGAGCTACGAGCAGTACTTC.

This chain links TRBV3-1 with TRBJ1-5, with no clear D. The V gene lost 4 bases and the J gene lost 7 bases, with 17 bases spanning the gap. This CDR3 is 15 amino acids long. The V gene's germline CDR1 is LGHDT and CDR2 YNNKEL (reference sequence). CDR3 in amino acids: CASSPRGLLGQPQHF. For the CDR3, the DNA is TGTGCCAGCAGCCCACGTGGGCTCCTGGGGCAGCCCCAGCATTTT.